What follows describes a single T cell receptor (beta chain). Its antigen is as yet unknown. This record comes from a study of OX40 agonist ivuxolimab in advanced cancers. Findings and caveats of the study: Still undetermined is the antigen specificity of the expanded peripheral T cells. Low normalized T-cell clonal expansion also characterized some of the nonresponders.

Using immunoSEQ multiplex PCR, the repertoire was profiled, and TCRdb retains in-frame clones only, with some absent. The table lists 100,000 or so clones, approximately 91% of them singletons. The CDR3 sequence is 16 residues long. Trimming cost V 2 bases and J 0 bases; bases outside gene matches: 3. The germline gives CDR1 SGHAT, CDR2 FQNNGV. The gene calls are TRBV11-2 and TRBJ2-1; TRBD1 agrees at 8 bases. This TCR was sampled from an adult with an advanced solid tumor such as melanoma, head and neck, liver or kidney cancer. The source was CD4+ or CD8+ T cells sorted from blood, collected in a trial of the OX40 agonist ivuxolimab. The CDR3 loop is CASSLQGASSYNEQFF. The CDR3 coding sequence is TGTGCCAGCAGCTTACAGGGGGCGAGCTCCTACAATGAGCAGTTCTTC. Complete variable domain (other parts from reference TRBV11-2 and TRBJ2-1): EAGVAQSPRYKIIEKRQSVAFWCNPISGHATLYWYQQILGQGPKLLIQFQNNGVVDDSQLPKDRFSAERLKGVDSTLKIQPAKLEDSAVYLCASSLQGASSYNEQFFGPGTRLTVL.